Listed here are 6 T cell receptor beta chains from one sample, sequenced in a study of blood T cell repertoires in COVID-19. The table came from immunoSEQ multiplex PCR; TCRdb's copy has only in-frame clones and leaves some out. This sample has 250,000 or so clones, with approximately 86% found just once. The specimen was PBMCs or T cells enriched from blood (not recorded which). These receptor sequences come from a woman between 45 and 60 years old who had recovered from COVID-19.

CDR3 DNA: TGTGCCAGCAGTTTATTCGCTGAATCCTATGGGCCCCAGCATTTT. It translates to CASSLFAESYGPQHF. The rearrangement uses TRBV28 and TRBJ1-5; no reliable D call. This CDR3 is 15 amino acids long. The germline gives CDR1 MDHEN, CDR2 SYDVKM. The V and J ends lost 1 base and 9 bases respectively, with 16 bases between them. Full variable domain (missing parts from reference TRBV28 and TRBJ1-5): DVKVTQSSRYLVKRTGEKVFLECVQDMDHENMFWYRQDPGLGLRLIYFSYDVKMKEKGDIPEGYSVSREKKERFSLILESASTNQTSMYLCASSLFAESYGPQHFGDGTRLSIL.

This clone appeared a few times. The V call is TRBV29-1, the J call TRBJ1-2; maybe TRBD1 (6 bases). V lost 6 bases to trimming and J lost 5 bases, with 13 bases between them. From germline, CDR1 is SQVTM and CDR2 ANQGSEA. This CDR3 has 12 amino acids. CDR3 residues: CSVGAGDYGYTF. The CDR3 DNA reads as TGCAGCGTGGGGGCGGGGGATTATGGCTACACCTTC.

The rearrangement joins TRBV10-3 to TRBJ2-1; 7 positions agree with TRBD2. Germline lookup yields CDR1 ENHRY and CDR2 SYGVKD. The CDR3 length is 18 residues. Trimming took 0 bases from V and 5 from J; bases not matched to a gene: 13. DNA of the CDR3: TGTGCCATCAGTGAGTCGGTTCCAGCGGGGAGGATGGACAATGAGCAGTTCTTC. Translating it yields CAISESVPAGRMDNEQFF.

The sample holds one count of this clone. The V gene is TRBV28, the J gene TRBJ1-2, with a weak D call TRBD1 (5 bases). Germline CDR1 is MDHEN and CDR2 is SYDVKM. Trimming removed 9 bases from V and 0 bases from J, with 17 bases in between. This CDR3 has 15 amino acids. The CDR3 sequence: CASSRGGDPNYGYTF. In DNA, the CDR3 is TGTGCCAGTTCGCGGGGAGGGGACCCTAACTATGGCTACACCTTC.

V usage is TRBV19 and J usage is TRBJ1-2; D gene uncertain. This CDR3 is built from 15 residues. The germline V and J ends were trimmed by 3 bases and 6 bases, with 17 bases remaining between them. Germline loops: CDR1 LNHDA, CDR2 SQIVND (reference sequence). The CDR3 nucleotides are TGTGCCAGTAGTATTAGGATTGATACTATGGATGGCTACACCTTC. This gives the protein CASSIRIDTMDGYTF.

The gene calls are TRBV7-3 and TRBJ2-3, with D perhaps matching TRBD2 (6 bases). The CDR3 loop spans 13 amino acids. Germline CDR1 is SGHTA and CDR2 is FQGTGA. Trimming cost V 5 bases and J 6 bases, with 12 bases left between them. CDR3 amino acids: CASSPRGDDTQYF. The CDR3, as DNA: TGTGCCAGCAGCCCCCGCGGGGACGATACGCAGTATTTT.